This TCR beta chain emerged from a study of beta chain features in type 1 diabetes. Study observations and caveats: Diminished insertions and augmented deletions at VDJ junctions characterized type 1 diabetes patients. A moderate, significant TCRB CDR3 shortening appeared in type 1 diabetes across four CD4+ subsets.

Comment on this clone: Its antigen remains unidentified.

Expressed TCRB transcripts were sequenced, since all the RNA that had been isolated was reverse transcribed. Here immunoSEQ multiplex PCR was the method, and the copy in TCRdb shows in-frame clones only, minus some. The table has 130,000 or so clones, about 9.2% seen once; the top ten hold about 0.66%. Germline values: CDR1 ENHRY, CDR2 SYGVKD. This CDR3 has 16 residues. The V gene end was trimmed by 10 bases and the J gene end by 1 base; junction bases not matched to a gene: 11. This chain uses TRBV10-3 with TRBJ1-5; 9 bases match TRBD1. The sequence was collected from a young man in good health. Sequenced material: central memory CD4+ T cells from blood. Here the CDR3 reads CATRLGTGLSNQPQHF. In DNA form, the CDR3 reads TGTGCCACCCGACTAGGGACAGGGTTGAGCAATCAGCCCCAGCATTTT.